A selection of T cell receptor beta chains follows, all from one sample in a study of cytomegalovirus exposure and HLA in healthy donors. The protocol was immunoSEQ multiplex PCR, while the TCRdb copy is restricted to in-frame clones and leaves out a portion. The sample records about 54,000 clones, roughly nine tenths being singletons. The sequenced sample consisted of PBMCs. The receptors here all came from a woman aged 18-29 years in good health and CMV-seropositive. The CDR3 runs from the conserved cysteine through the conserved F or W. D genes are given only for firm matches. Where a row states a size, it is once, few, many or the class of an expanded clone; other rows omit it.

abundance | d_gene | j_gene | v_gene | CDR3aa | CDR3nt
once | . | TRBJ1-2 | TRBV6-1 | CASRAPGLSATGYTF | TGTGCCAGCAGGGCTCCGGGTCTTTCAGCTACTGGCTACACCTTC
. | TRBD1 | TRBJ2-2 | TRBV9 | CASSPPTGVPGELFF | TGTGCCAGCAGCCCCCCGACAGGGGTACCCGGGGAGCTGTTTTTT
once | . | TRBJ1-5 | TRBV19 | CASSISPNQPQHF | TGTGCCAGTAGTATCTCCCCTAATCAGCCCCAGCATTTT
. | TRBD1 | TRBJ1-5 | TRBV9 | CASSVGQGGNQPQHF | TGTGCCAGCAGCGTAGGACAGGGAGGCAATCAGCCCCAGCATTTT
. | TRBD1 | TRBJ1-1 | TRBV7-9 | CASSLTGTANTEAFF | TGTGCCAGCAGCCTTACCGGGACAGCGAACACTGAAGCTTTCTTT
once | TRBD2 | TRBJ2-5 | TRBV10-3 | CAISDERGEETQYF | TGTGCCATCAGTGATGAGCGGGGGGAAGAGACCCAGTACTTC
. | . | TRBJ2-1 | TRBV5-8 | CASSGDLGNEQFF | TGTGCCAGCAGCGGGGACTTAGGGAATGAGCAGTTCTTC
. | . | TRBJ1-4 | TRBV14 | CASSPRGESTNEKLFF | TGTGCCAGCAGCCCCCGGGGAGAGTCAACTAATGAAAAACTGTTTTTT
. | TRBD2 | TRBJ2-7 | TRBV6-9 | CASSYSGTSSGEQYF | TGTGCCAGCAGTTACTCCGGGACTAGCTCTGGCGAGCAGTACTTC
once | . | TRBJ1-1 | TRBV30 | CAWSVLFREAFF | TGTGCCTGGAGTGTACTTTTCCGGGAAGCTTTCTTT
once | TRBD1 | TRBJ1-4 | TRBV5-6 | CASSTDRDGDEKLFF | TGTGCCAGCAGCACTGACAGGGATGGGGATGAAAAACTGTTTTTT
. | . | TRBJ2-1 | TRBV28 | CASTPPGVRSKFF | TGTGCCAGCACTCCCCCGGGGGTCCGGTCAAAGTTCTTC
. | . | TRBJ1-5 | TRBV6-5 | CASSYSWGGNQPQHF | TGTGCCAGCAGTTACTCCTGGGGGGGCAATCAGCCCCAGCATTTT
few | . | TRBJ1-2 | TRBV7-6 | CASSLALGDYGYTF | TGTGCCAGCAGCTTAGCGCTAGGGGACTATGGCTACACCTTC
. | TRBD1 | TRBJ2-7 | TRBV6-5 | CASSYSGTGRSYEQYF | TGTGCCAGCAGTTACTCCGGGACAGGGAGGTCCTACGAGCAGTACTTC
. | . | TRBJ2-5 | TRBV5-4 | CASSLGAGLGETQYF | TGTGCCAGCAGCTTGGGAGCAGGGTTGGGGGAGACCCAGTACTTC
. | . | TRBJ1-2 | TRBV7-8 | CASSPSGSYGYTF | TGTGCCAGCAGCCCCTCAGGGTCCTATGGCTACACCTTC
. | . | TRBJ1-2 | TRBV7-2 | CASSVTGHLTYGYTF | TGTGCCAGCAGCGTAACGGGACACCTTACCTATGGCTACACCTTC
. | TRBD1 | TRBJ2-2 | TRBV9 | CASSVGQGAVDTGELFF | TGTGCCAGCAGCGTTGGACAGGGGGCGGTCGACACCGGGGAGCTGTTTTTT
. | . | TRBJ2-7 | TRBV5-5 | CASSLDRSYEQYF | TGTGCCAGCAGCTTGGATCGGTCCTACGAGCAGTACTTC
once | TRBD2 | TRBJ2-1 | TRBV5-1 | CASSDGLAGGHRFF | TGCGCCAGCAGCGACGGACTAGCGGGGGGGCACCGGTTCTTC
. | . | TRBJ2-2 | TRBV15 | CATSRGEATGELFF | TGTGCCACCAGCAGAGGCGAGGCCACCGGGGAGCTGTTTTTT
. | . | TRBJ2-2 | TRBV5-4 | CASSELLNTGELFF | TGTGCCAGCAGCGAGCTGCTGAACACCGGGGAGCTGTTTTTT
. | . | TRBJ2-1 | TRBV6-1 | CASSDRESAYDEQFF | TGTGCCAGCAGTGACCGGGAATCCGCCTACGATGAGCAGTTCTTC
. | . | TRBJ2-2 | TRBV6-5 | CASSYGGVGGELFF | TGTGCCAGCAGTTATGGAGGGGTCGGCGGGGAGCTGTTTTTT
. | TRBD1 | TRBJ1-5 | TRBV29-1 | CSATGTGGQPQHF | TGCAGCGCTACTGGGACAGGTGGACAGCCCCAGCATTTT
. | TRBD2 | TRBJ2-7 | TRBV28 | CASSLMRGGQDEQYF | TGTGCCAGCAGTTTAATGCGGGGGGGCCAGGATGAGCAGTACTTC
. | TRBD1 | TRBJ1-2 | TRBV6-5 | CASSPPGQNYGYTF | TGTGCCAGCAGTCCGCCGGGACAGAACTATGGCTACACCTTC
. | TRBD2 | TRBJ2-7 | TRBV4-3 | CASRPSGSSSYEQYF | TGCGCCAGCAGACCTAGCGGGTCCAGCTCCTACGAGCAGTACTTC
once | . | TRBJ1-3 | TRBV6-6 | CASSSPGDSSGNTIYF | TGTGCCAGCAGCTCCCCAGGGGATAGCTCTGGAAACACCATATATTTT
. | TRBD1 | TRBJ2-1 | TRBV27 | CASSKQGPASYNEQFF | TGTGCCAGCAGTAAACAGGGGCCGGCCTCCTACAATGAGCAGTTCTTC
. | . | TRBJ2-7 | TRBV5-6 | CASSFTQGYEQYF | TGTGCCAGCAGCTTTACGCAGGGCTACGAGCAGTACTTC
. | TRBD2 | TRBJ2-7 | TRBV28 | CASSPLAGGQYEQYF | TGTGCCAGCAGTCCACTAGCGGGGGGACAATACGAGCAGTACTTC
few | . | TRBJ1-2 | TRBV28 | CASTRPMRASYGYTF | TGTGCCAGCACTCGACCCATGCGGGCGAGCTATGGCTACACCTTC
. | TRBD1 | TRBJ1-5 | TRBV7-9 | CASSEDRGRQPQHF | TGTGCCAGCAGCGAGGACAGGGGACGCCAGCCCCAGCATTTT
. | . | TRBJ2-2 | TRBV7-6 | CASSLAGGNTGELFF | TGTGCCAGCAGCTTAGCGGGGGGAAACACCGGGGAGCTGTTTTTT
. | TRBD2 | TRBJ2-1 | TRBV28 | CASSELAGVGEQFF | TGTGCCAGCAGTGAACTAGCGGGGGTAGGTGAGCAGTTCTTC
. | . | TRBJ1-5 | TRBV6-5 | CATRTGYSNQPQHF | TGTGCCACCCGGACGGGGTATAGCAATCAGCCCCAGCATTTT
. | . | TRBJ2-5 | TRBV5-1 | CASSPFRETQYF | TGCGCCAGCAGCCCGTTCCGGGAGACCCAGTACTTC
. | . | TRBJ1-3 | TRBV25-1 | CASSEEWGNTIYF | TGTGCCAGCAGTGAGGAGTGGGGAAACACCATATATTTT
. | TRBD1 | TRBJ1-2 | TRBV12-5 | CASGLRQGNLYGYTF | TGTGCTAGTGGTTTGAGACAGGGGAATCTCTATGGCTACACCTTC
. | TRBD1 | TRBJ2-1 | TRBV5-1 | CASSQAGTGSSYNEQFF | TGCGCCAGCAGCCAAGCCGGGACAGGGAGCTCCTACAATGAGCAGTTCTTC
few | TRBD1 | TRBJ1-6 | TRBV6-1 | CASSQGQGDNSPLHF | TGTGCCAGCAGCCAAGGACAGGGGGACAATTCACCCCTCCACTTT
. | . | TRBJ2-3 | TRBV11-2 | CASSRGTGTDTQYF | TGTGCCAGCAGCCGCGGGACGGGAACAGATACGCAGTATTTT
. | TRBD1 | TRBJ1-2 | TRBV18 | CASSPRQGWNYGYTF | TGTGCCAGCTCACCCCGACAGGGATGGAACTATGGCTACACCTTC
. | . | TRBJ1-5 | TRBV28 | CAIGTGGGNQPQHF | TGTGCCATCGGGACCGGGGGAGGCAATCAGCCCCAGCATTTT
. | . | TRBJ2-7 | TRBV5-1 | CASSLADTPYEQYF | TGCGCCAGCAGCTTGGCCGACACCCCCTACGAGCAGTACTTC
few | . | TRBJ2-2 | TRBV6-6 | CASSYSAVTGELFF | TGTGCCAGCAGTTACTCCGCAGTCACCGGGGAGCTGTTTTTT